The rows below give T cell receptor beta chains drawn from one sample of a study of cytomegalovirus exposure and HLA in healthy donors. Libraries were prepared by immunoSEQ multiplex PCR; TCRdb keeps only in-frame clonotypes and omits some of them. The sample lists tens of thousands of clones, roughly 64% occurring once. The sample consisted of PBMCs. The receptors originated from a woman between 35 and 50 years old in good health and CMV-seropositive. Both conserved end residues are trimmed from each CDR3. Where a row states a size, it is once, few, many or the class of an expanded clone; other rows omit it.

v_gene: TRBV27; abundance: -; CDR3aa: ASSTNPTDTQY
v_gene: TRBV6-1; abundance: -; CDR3aa: ASRGAADTQY
v_gene: TRBV10-1; abundance: few; CDR3aa: ASSRSGANEQF
v_gene: TRBV11-3; abundance: -; CDR3aa: ASSLRERPGQGKFSYEQY
v_gene: TRBV28; abundance: few; CDR3aa: ASSLFAGTEAF
v_gene: TRBV9; abundance: -; CDR3aa: ASSAGTGDGYT
v_gene: TRBV6-5; abundance: -; CDR3aa: ASSPWGDSNQPQH
v_gene: TRBV4-3; abundance: -; CDR3aa: ASSQELWGQGVNTEAF
v_gene: TRBV14; abundance: -; CDR3aa: ASSQGSGPRELF
v_gene: TRBV9; abundance: few; CDR3aa: ASSAQGAGQPQH
v_gene: TRBV7-9; abundance: -; CDR3aa: ASVEEAGPF
v_gene: TRBV7-2; abundance: -; CDR3aa: ASSLAPRVAAQGAQY
v_gene: TRBV7-9; abundance: -; CDR3aa: ASSNTGTSGRDEQF
v_gene: TRBV19; abundance: few; CDR3aa: ASSIGLTVPDEQY
v_gene: TRBV18; abundance: -; CDR3aa: ASSPQAPRVNTGELF
v_gene: TRBV29-1; abundance: -; CDR3aa: SVEGGLAGGPTISGANVLT
v_gene: TRBV19; abundance: -; CDR3aa: ASSSGLAGVSRMYYEQY
v_gene: TRBV10-2; abundance: -; CDR3aa: ASGRLAGTNTGELF
v_gene: TRBV2; abundance: -; CDR3aa: ASSGQRQGAGGYT
v_gene: TRBV5-1; abundance: few; CDR3aa: ASSLGASQQEKLF